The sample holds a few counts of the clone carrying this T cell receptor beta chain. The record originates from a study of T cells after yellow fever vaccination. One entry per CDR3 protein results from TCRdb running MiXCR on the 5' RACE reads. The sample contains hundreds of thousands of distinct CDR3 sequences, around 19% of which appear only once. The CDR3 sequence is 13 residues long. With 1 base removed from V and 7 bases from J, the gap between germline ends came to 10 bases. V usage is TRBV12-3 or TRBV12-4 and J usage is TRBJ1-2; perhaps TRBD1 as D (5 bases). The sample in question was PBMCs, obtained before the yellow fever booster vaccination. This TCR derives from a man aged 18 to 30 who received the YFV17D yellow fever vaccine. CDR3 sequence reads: CASSLEGMGGYTF. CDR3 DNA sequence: TGTGCCAGCAGTTTAGAGGGGATGGGTGGCTACACCTTC.